Given below is one T cell receptor (beta chain) in context. These data are taken from a study of blood T cell repertoires in COVID-19. Study-wide background: The United States, Italy and Spain supplied acute and convalescent COVID-19 samples.

V lost 3 bases to trimming and J lost 6 bases, with 9 bases between them. Germline V gene lookup returns CDR1 KGHSH and CDR2 LQKENI. This CDR3 comprises 12 residues. Here immunoSEQ multiplex PCR was the method, and the copy in TCRdb shows in-frame clones only, minus some. The profile shows 14,000 to 15,000 clones, approximately 92% of them singletons. The sample taken for sequencing was peripheral blood. This receptor was taken from a human donor with active COVID-19. The donor label of this sample is uncertain. J is TRBJ2-7 and V is TRBV18; TRBD2 is a possible D gene (6 bases). The DNA of the CDR3 is TGTGCCAGCTCACCCGACGGGGGCGAGCAGTACTTC. Translating gives CASSPDGGEQYF.